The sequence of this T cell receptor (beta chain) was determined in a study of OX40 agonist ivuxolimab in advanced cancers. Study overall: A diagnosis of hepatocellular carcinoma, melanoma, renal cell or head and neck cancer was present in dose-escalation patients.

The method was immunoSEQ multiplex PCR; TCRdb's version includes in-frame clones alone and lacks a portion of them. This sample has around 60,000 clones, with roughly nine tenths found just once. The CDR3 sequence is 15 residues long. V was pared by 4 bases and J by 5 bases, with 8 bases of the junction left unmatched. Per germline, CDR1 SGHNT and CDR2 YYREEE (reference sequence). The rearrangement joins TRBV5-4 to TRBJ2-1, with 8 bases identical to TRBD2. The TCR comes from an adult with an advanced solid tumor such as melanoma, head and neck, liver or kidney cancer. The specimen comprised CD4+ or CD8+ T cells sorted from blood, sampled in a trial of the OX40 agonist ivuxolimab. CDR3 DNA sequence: TGTGCCAGCAGCCCCGGGAGGGGCCCTGACAATGAGCAGTTCTTC. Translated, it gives CASSPGRGPDNEQFF. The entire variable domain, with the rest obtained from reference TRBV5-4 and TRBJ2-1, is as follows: ETGVTQSPTHLIKTRGQQVTLRCSSQSGHNTVSWYQQALGQGPQFIFQYYREEENGRGNFPPRFSGLQFPNYSSELNVNALELDDSALYLCASSPGRGPDNEQFFGPGTRLTVL.